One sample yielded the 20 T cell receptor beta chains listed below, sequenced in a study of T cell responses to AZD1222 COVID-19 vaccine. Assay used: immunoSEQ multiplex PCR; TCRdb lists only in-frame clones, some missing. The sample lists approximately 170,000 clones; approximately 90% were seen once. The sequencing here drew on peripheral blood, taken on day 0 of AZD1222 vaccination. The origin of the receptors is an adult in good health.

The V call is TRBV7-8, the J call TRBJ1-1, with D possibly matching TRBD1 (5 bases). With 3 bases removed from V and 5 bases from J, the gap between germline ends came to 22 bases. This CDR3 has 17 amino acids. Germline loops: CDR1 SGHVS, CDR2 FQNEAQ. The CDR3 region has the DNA TGTGCCAGCAGCTTGGGTTTCGGGGCCAGGGCGAGGACTGAAGCTTTCTTT. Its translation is CASSLGFGARARTEAFF.

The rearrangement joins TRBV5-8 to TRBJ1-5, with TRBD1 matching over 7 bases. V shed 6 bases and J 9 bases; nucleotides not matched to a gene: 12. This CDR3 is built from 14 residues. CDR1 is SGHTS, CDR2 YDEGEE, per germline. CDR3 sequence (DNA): TGTGCCAGCAACACAGACAGGGCCACCGGGCCCCAGCATTTT. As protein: CASNTDRATGPQHF.

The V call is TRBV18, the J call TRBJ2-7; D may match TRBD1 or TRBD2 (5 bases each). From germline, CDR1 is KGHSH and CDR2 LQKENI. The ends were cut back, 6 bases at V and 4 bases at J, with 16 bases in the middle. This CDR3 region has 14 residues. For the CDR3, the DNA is TGTGCCAGCTCCCCAGAAAGGGGAGAGTACGAGCAGTACTTC. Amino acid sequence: CASSPERGEYEQYF.

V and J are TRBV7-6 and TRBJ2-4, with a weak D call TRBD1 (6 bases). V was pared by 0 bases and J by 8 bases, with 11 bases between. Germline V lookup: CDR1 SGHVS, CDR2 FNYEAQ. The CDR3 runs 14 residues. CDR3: CASSLAGQADIQYF. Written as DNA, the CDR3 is TGTGCCAGCAGCTTAGCGGGACAAGCTGACATTCAGTACTTC. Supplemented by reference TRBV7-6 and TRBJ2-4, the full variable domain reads GAGVSQSPRYKVTKRGQDVALRCDPISGHVSLYWYRQALGQGPEFLTYFNYEAQQDKSGLPNDRFSAERPEGSISTLTIQRTEQRDSAMYRCASSLAGQADIQYFGAGTRLSVL.

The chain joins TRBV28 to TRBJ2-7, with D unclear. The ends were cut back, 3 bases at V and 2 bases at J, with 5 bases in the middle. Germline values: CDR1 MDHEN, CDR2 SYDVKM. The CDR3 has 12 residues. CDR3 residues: CASSFPTYEQYF. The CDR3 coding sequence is TGTGCCAGCAGTTTTCCGACCTACGAGCAGTACTTC. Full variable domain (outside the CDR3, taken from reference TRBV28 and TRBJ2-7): DVKVTQSSRYLVKRTGEKVFLECVQDMDHENMFWYRQDPGLGLRLIYFSYDVKMKEKGDIPEGYSVSREKKERFSLILESASTNQTSMYLCASSFPTYEQYFGPGTRLTVT.

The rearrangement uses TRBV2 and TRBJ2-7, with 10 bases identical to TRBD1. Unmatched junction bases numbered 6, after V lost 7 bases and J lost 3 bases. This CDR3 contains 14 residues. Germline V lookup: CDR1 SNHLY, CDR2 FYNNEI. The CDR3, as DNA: TGTGCCAGCAAACGGGACAGGGGCAACTACGAGCAGTACTTC. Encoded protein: CASKRDRGNYEQYF.

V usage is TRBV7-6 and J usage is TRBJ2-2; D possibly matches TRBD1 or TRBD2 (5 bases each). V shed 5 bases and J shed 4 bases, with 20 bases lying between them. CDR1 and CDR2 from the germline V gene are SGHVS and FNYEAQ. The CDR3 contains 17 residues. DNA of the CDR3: TGTGCCAGCAGCATCAGAAGAGCGGCCGGGGCCACCGGGGAGCTGTTTTTT. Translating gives CASSIRRAAGATGELFF.

The CDR3, as DNA: TGTGCCACCAGTGATTCGGACAGGGGAGGCCAGCCCCAGCATTTT. Protein product: CATSDSDRGGQPQHF. The chain carries TRBV24-1 and TRBJ1-5, with 9 positions matching TRBD1. V shed 2 bases and J 7 bases; nucleotides not matched to a gene: 5. There are 15 residues in the CDR3. Germline loops: CDR1 KGHDR, CDR2 SFDVKD.

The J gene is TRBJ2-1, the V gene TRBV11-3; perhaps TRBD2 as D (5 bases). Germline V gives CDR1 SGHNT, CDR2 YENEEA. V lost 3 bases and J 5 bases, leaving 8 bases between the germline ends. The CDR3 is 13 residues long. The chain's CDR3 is CASSFLRDNEQFF. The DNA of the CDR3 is TGTGCCAGCAGCTTCCTGCGGGACAATGAGCAGTTCTTC. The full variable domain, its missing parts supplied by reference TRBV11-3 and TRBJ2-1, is EAGVVQSPRYKIIEKKQPVAFWCNPISGHNTLYWYLQNLGQGPELLIRYENEEAVDDSQLPKDRFSAERLKGVDSTLKIQPAELGDSAVYLCASSFLRDNEQFFGPGTRLTVL.

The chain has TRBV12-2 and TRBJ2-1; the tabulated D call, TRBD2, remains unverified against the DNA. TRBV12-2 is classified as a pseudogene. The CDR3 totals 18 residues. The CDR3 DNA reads TGTGCAAGTCGTTCGTTTAGGGAGGCGATCCCTTCCTACAATGAGCAGTTCTTC. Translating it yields CASRSFREAIPSYNEQFF.

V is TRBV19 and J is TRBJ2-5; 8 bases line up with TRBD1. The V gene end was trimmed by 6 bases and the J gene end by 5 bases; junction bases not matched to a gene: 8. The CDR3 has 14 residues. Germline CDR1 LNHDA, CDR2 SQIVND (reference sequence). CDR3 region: CASRETGDGETQYF. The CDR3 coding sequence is TGTGCCAGTAGAGAGACAGGGGATGGGGAGACCCAGTACTTC. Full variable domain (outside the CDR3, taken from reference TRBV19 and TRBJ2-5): DGGITQSPKYLFRKEGQNVTLSCEQNLNHDAMYWYRQDPGQGLRLIYYSQIVNDFQKGDIAEGYSVSREKKESFPLTVTSAQKNPTAFYLCASRETGDGETQYFGPGTRLLVL.

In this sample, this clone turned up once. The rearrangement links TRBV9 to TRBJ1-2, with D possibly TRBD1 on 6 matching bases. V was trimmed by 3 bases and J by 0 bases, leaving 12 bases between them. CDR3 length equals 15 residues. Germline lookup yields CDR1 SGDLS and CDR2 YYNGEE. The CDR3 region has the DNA TGTGCCAGCAGCGGGGGGCAGGCCTCTAACTATGGCTACACCTTC. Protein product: CASSGGQASNYGYTF.

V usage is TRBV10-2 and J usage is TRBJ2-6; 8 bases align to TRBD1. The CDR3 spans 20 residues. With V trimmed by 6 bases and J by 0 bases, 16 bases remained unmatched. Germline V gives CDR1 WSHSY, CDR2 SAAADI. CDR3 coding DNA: TGCGCCAGCAGCCCACCCCTGGGGGACAGGCAAGCCTCTGGGGCCAACGTCCTGACTTTC. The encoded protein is CASSPPLGDRQASGANVLTF.

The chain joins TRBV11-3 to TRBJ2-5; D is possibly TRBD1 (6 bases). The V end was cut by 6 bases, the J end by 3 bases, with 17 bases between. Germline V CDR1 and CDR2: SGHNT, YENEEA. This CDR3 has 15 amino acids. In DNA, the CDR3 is TGTGCCAGCAGTTGGTCTGGGGGCACAAAAGAGACCCAGTACTTC. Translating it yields CASSWSGGTKETQYF.

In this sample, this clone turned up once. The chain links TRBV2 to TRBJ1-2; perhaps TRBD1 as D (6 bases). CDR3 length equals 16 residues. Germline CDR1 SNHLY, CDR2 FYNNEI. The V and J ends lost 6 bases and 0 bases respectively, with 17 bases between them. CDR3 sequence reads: CASRGSRDTSNYGYTF. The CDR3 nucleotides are TGTGCCAGCAGGGGGTCTCGGGACACATCTAACTATGGCTACACCTTC. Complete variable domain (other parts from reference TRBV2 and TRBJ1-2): EPEVTQTPSHQVTQMGQEVILRCVPISNHLYFYWYRQILGQKVEFLVSFYNNEISEKSEIFDDQFSVERPDGSNFTLKIRSTKLEDSAMYFCASRGSRDTSNYGYTFGSGTRLTVV.

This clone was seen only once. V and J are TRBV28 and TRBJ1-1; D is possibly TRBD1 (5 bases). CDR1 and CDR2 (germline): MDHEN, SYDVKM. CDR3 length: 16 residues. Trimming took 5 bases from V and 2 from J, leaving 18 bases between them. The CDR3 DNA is TGTGCCAGCAGTCCCTTGGGGGATACCCTTAACACTGAAGCTTTCTTT. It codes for CASSPLGDTLNTEAFF.

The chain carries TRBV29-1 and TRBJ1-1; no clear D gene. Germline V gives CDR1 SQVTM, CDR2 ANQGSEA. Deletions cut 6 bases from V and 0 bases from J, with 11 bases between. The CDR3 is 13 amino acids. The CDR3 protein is CSVSTVLNTEAFF. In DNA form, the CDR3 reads TGCAGCGTCTCCACCGTCCTGAACACTGAAGCTTTCTTT.

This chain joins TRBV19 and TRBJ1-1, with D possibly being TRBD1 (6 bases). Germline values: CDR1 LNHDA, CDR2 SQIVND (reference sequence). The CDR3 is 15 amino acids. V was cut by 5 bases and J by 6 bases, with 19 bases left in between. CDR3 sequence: CASSLKTGRISEAFF. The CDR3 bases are TGTGCCAGTAGTCTAAAGACAGGAAGGATCTCTGAAGCTTTCTTT. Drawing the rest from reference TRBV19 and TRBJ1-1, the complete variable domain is DGGITQSPKYLFRKEGQNVTLSCEQNLNHDAMYWYRQDPGQGLRLIYYSQIVNDFQKGDIAEGYSVSREKKESFPLTVTSAQKNPTAFYLCASSLKTGRISEAFFGQGTRLTVV.

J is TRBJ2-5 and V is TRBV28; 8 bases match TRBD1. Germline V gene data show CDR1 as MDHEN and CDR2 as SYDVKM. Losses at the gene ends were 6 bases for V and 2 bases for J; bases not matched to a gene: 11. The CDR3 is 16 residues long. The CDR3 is CASSLYGTGKQETQYF. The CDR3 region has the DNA TGTGCCAGCAGCCTTTACGGGACAGGCAAGCAAGAGACCCAGTACTTC.

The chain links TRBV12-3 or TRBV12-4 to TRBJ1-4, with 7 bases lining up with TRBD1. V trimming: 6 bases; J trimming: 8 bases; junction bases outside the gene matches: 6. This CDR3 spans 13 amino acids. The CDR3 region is CASSGQVGEKLFF. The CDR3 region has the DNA TGTGCCAGCAGCGGACAGGTCGGCGAAAAACTGTTTTTT.